Presented here are 5 T cell receptor beta chains from one specimen sequenced in a study of blood T cell repertoires in COVID-19. The assay was immunoSEQ multiplex PCR, and TCRdb's table has in-frame clones only and misses some. The sample consists of more than 250,000 clones, around 89% of them appearing once. Specimen: peripheral blood. The origin of the receptors is a woman in her 30s with COVID-19, enrolled during active disease.

The count of this clone is one. The chain recombines TRBV5-1 with TRBJ2-7; 8 bases line up with TRBD1. After removal of 3 bases from V and 3 bases from J, the junction contained 5 bases not matched to a gene. CDR1 is SGHRS, CDR2 YFSETQ, per germline. The CDR3 totals 14 residues. CDR3 protein: CASSSGQAIYEQYF. The CDR3, as DNA: TGCGCCAGCAGCTCGGGACAGGCGATCTACGAGCAGTACTTC.

The CDR3 DNA reads TGTGCCAGCTCACCACAGGGGAGGGAGACCCAGTACTTC. The encoded protein is CASSPQGRETQYF. This chain uses TRBV18 with TRBJ2-5; D might be TRBD2 (6 bases). Trimming shortened V by 1 base and J by 5 bases, and 8 bases separated the two germline ends. This CDR3 has 13 residues. CDR1 KGHSH and CDR2 LQKENI come from the germline V gene. Complete variable domain (other parts from reference TRBV18 and TRBJ2-5): NAGVMQNPRHLVRRRGQEARLRCSPMKGHSHVYWYRQLPEEGLKFMVYLQKENIIDESGMPKERFSAEFPKEGPSILRIQQVVRGDSAAYFCASSPQGRETQYFGPGTRLLVL.

This chain links TRBV7-9 with TRBJ2-7; 8 nucleotides agree with TRBD1. J was trimmed by 1 base and V by 5 bases; bases with no gene match: 10. The CDR3 spans 16 residues. Germline CDR1 is SEHNR and CDR2 is FQNEAQ (reference sequence). The CDR3 reads CASSITGTGSSYEQYF. The CDR3 DNA reads as TGTGCCAGCAGCATCACCGGGACAGGCTCTTCCTACGAGCAGTACTTC.

The chain uses TRBV28 and TRBJ2-7; D is possibly TRBD2 (5 bases). Germline lookup yields CDR1 MDHEN and CDR2 SYDVKM. The V gene lost 8 bases and the J gene lost 6 bases, with 17 bases spanning the gap. CDR3 length: 13 amino acids. This CDR3 reads CASAPGDAGEQYV. CDR3 nucleotides: TGTGCCAGCGCGCCCGGGGATGCGGGCGAGCAGTACGTC.

The chain is built from TRBV7-9 and TRBJ2-7; D might be TRBD1 (5 bases). The CDR3 contains 14 residues. V dropped 0 bases and J dropped 2 bases, with 8 bases sitting between them. Germline values: CDR1 SEHNR, CDR2 FQNEAQ (reference sequence). This CDR3 is CASSLAGAPYEQYV. For the CDR3, the DNA is TGTGCCAGCAGCTTAGCAGGGGCTCCCTACGAGCAGTACGTC.